This TCR beta chain was sequenced during a study of OX40 agonist ivuxolimab in advanced cancers. Study context: Patients took ivuxolimab, an agonistic anti-OX40 (CD134) antibody. Study results and caveats: In the 0.1 to 3.0 mg/kg range, CD4+ and CD8+ blood T cells had expanded clonally by week 6. The mean number of expanded clones was higher in CD8+ T cells than in CD4+.

The table came from immunoSEQ multiplex PCR; TCRdb's copy has only in-frame clones and leaves some out. The sample holds 70,000 to 75,000 clones; 80% to 90% are singletons and the top ten take around 1.1%. This CDR3 has 16 amino acids. Trimming at V came to 4 bases and at J to 7 bases, leaving 13 bases not matched to a gene. CDR1 and CDR2 from the germline V gene are SGHAT and FQNNGV. A few counts support this clone. Its antigen is unknown. The chain joins TRBV11-2 to TRBJ2-3; 8 bases align to TRBD2. The TCR originated in an adult with an advanced solid tumor such as melanoma, head and neck, liver or kidney cancer. The sample was CD4+ or CD8+ T cells sorted from blood, taken in a trial of the OX40 agonist ivuxolimab. CDR3 region: CASSSISGTSVYTQYF. The CDR3 coding sequence is TGTGCCAGCAGCTCCATCTCCGGGACTAGTGTTTATACGCAGTATTTT.